This is a list of T cell receptor beta chains from one sample in a study of blood T cell repertoires in COVID-19. The protocol was immunoSEQ multiplex PCR, while the TCRdb copy is restricted to in-frame clones and leaves out a portion. The table lists around 70,000 clones, 70% to 90% of them singletons. Sequenced material: peripheral blood. These receptors came from a woman aged 60-75 years with acute or convalescent COVID-19. CDR3s include the opening cysteine and the closing phenylalanine or tryptophan. The order of the fields is J gene, D gene, V gene, clone size, CDR3 protein, CDR3 DNA. The D gene is left open where the match is weak. Clone size is given for some rows only: seen once, a few or many times, or a class if the clone is expanded.

TRBJ2-3,.,TRBV7-2,.,CASSPGTDTQYF,TGTGCCAGCAGTCCGGGGACAGATACGCAGTATTTT
TRBJ1-1,.,TRBV19,.,CASSTTGWNTEAFF,TGTGCCAGTAGTACTACAGGGTGGAACACTGAAGCTTTCTTT
TRBJ1-4,TRBD1,TRBV18,.,CASSSDRVGEKLFF,TGTGCCAGCTCATCGGACAGGGTGGGCGAAAAACTGTTTTTT
TRBJ1-1,.,TRBV18,.,CASSPGGYSTEAFF,TGTGCCAGCTCACCGGGAGGGTACAGCACTGAAGCTTTCTTT
TRBJ1-1,.,TRBV29-1,.,CSVEEGGNTEAFF,TGCAGCGTTGAAGAGGGGGGGAACACTGAAGCTTTCTTT
TRBJ1-3,.,TRBV7-2,once,CASSSPGAGNTIYF,TGTGCCAGCAGCTCCCCCGGGGCTGGAAACACCATATATTTT
TRBJ1-2,.,TRBV29-1,once,CSVWGRADYGYTF,TGCAGCGTATGGGGGCGGGCCGACTATGGCTACACCTTC
TRBJ1-3,TRBD1,TRBV5-4,.,CASSFGQGENTIYF,TGTGCCAGCAGCTTCGGACAGGGAGAAAACACCATATATTTT
TRBJ1-6,.,TRBV4-3,.,CASRQEHSSYNSPLHF,TGCGCCAGCAGACAAGAGCACAGCTCCTATAATTCACCCCTCCACTTT
TRBJ2-2,.,TRBV2,.,CASSYDSSNTGELFF,TGTGCCAGCAGTTATGACAGCTCTAACACCGGGGAGCTGTTTTTT
TRBJ2-5,.,TRBV18,.,CASSPVVETQYF,TGTGCCAGCTCACCAGTAGTGGAGACCCAGTACTTC
TRBJ1-2,.,TRBV28,.,CASTTVRADYGYTF,TGTGCCAGCACCACCGTGCGGGCAGACTATGGCTACACCTTC
TRBJ1-4,.,TRBV30,.,CAWSVTKGVGEKLFF,TGTGCCTGGAGTGTAACAAAGGGGGTAGGGGAAAAACTGTTTTTT
TRBJ1-4,TRBD1,TRBV19,few,CASSTGQVNEKLFF,TGTGCCAGTAGTACGGGACAGGTTAATGAAAAACTGTTTTTT
TRBJ1-6,TRBD1,TRBV20-1,.,CSASTGGDNSPLHF,TGCAGTGCTAGTACAGGGGGCGATAATTCACCCCTCCACTTT
TRBJ2-7,TRBD1,TRBV29-1,.,CSAQGDRGGSYEQYF,TGCAGCGCCCAAGGGGACAGGGGAGGTTCCTACGAGCAGTACTTC
TRBJ1-1,.,TRBV6-1,.,CASSEVAGAVTEAFF,TGTGCCAGCAGTGAAGTCGCAGGGGCTGTCACTGAAGCTTTCTTT
TRBJ2-7,.,TRBV7-9,.,CASSLEGGYEQYF,TGTGCCAGCAGCTTAGAGGGAGGATACGAGCAGTACTTC
TRBJ1-5,TRBD1,TRBV27,.,CASSPRTGLNQPQHF,TGTGCCAGCAGTCCCCGGACAGGGTTAAATCAGCCCCAGCATTTT
TRBJ1-1,.,TRBV21-1,.,CASSKSSTGGPMNTEAFF,TGTGCCAGCAGCAAATCGTCGACAGGGGGCCCGATGAACACTGAAGCTTTCTTT
TRBJ1-2,.,TRBV28,.,CASSLGSDRVYGYTF,TGTGCCAGCAGTTTAGGATCTGACAGAGTCTATGGCTACACCTTC
TRBJ1-2,.,TRBV9,.,CASSVGWADYGYTF,TGTGCCAGCAGCGTAGGTTGGGCAGACTATGGCTACACCTTC
TRBJ2-2,TRBD1,TRBV7-9,.,CASSLIGTGKNTGELFF,TGTGCCAGCAGCTTAATTGGGACAGGGAAGAACACCGGGGAGCTGTTTTTT
TRBJ2-5,TRBD1,TRBV7-9,once,CASSLARDREQETQYF,TGTGCCAGCAGCTTAGCCAGGGACAGGGAGCAAGAGACCCAGTACTTC
TRBJ2-6,.,TRBV19,few,CASSIASGEANVLTF,TGTGCCAGTAGTATAGCTTCGGGAGAGGCCAACGTCCTGACTTTC
TRBJ2-1,.,TRBV24-1,.,CATSDGQRIYNEQFF,TGTGCCACCAGTGACGGACAGCGCATCTACAATGAGCAGTTCTTC
TRBJ2-2,.,TRBV4-3,.,CASSQDQRNTGELFF,TGCGCCAGCAGCCAAGATCAGCGGAACACCGGGGAGCTGTTTTTT
TRBJ1-5,TRBD1,TRBV4-3,.,CASSQGTGVEQPQHF,TGCGCCAGCAGCCAAGGGACAGGGGTTGAGCAGCCCCAGCATTTT
TRBJ1-3,TRBD1,TRBV6-5,.,CASSYSGQGSGNTIYF,TGTGCCAGCAGTTACTCGGGACAGGGGTCTGGAAACACCATATATTTT
TRBJ2-3,.,TRBV24-1,.,CATSDLSGGGTDTQYF,TGTGCCACCAGTGATTTGTCCGGGGGAGGCACAGATACGCAGTATTTT
TRBJ2-6,TRBD2,TRBV5-1,.,CASSWTSGSGANVLTF,TGCGCCAGCAGCTGGACTAGCGGCTCTGGGGCCAACGTCCTGACTTTC
TRBJ1-1,.,TRBV7-9,.,CASSFGGNTEAFF,TGTGCCAGCAGCTTCGGCGGAAACACTGAAGCTTTCTTT
TRBJ1-1,.,TRBV7-9,.,CASSRRGQNTEAFF,TGTGCCAGCAGCCGACGGGGACAGAACACTGAAGCTTTCTTT
TRBJ2-5,TRBD1,TRBV6-5,.,CASRRTGQETQYF,TGTGCCAGCAGAAGGACAGGGCAAGAGACCCAGTACTTC
TRBJ2-3,.,TRBV5-8,.,CASRRGQNTDTQYF,TGTGCCAGCAGGCGAGGACAGAACACAGATACGCAGTATTTT
TRBJ1-6,.,TRBV2,.,CASSTLGLTGGKSSPLHF,TGTGCCAGCAGTACCTTAGGCCTGACAGGTGGGAAGAGTTCACCCCTCCACTTT
TRBJ1-6,TRBD1,TRBV6-1,few,CASSESSQGGSPLHF,TGTGCCAGCAGTGAATCGTCGCAGGGGGGCTCACCCCTCCACTTT